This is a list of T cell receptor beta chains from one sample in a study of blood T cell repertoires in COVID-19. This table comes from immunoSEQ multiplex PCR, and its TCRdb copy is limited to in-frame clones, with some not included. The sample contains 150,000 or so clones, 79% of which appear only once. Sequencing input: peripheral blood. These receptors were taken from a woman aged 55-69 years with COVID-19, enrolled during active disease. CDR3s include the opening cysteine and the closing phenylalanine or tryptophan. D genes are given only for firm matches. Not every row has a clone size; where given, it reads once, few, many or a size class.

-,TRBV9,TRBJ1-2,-,CASSVGPGRDGYTF
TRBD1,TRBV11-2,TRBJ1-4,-,CASRPGTGYEKLFF
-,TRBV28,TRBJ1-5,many,CASSLAGANQPQHF
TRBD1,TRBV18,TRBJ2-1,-,CASSPTGGLLSDNEQFF
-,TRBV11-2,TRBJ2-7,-,CASSPLGGAHSYEQYF
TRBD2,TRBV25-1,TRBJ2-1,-,CASSVWASGSYNEQFF
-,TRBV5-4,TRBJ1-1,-,CASSLETPRNTEAFF
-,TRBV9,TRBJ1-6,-,CASSVEWLSPLHF
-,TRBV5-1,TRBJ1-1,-,CASSFGRVNTEAFF
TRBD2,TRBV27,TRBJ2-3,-,CASSSGLDPDTQYF
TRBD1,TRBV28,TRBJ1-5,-,CASRGTGGGNQPQHF
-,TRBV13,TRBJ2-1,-,CASSPRWDSTTYNEQFF
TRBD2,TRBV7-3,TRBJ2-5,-,CASSLTWASGSVLTQYF
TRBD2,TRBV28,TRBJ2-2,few,CASSTPGGNTGELFF
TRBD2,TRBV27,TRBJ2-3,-,CASSLSLAGVSVDTQYF
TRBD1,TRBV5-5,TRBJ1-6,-,CASSIQTGVWNSPLHF
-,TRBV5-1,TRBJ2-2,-,CASSSAIRGTGELFF
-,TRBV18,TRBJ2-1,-,CASSPLRRDPNEQFF